This T cell receptor beta chain appears in the sequencing data of a study of blood T cells in healthy people across ages (dated by TCRdb to the mid-2010s). For context, the study as a whole: In model experiments, roughly one uniquely barcoded TCR beta cDNA molecule per two T cells was captured by template switching. Using deep sequencing normalized with unique cDNA molecular identifiers, the study measured how TCR beta repertoire diversity changes with age. Donors were grouped into four age groups: young (average approximately 15 years), middle-aged (around 39), aged (about 59) and long-lived (just over 80). To avoid experimental bias, donors of different ages were randomly spread across the sequencing lanes. For two donors (one aged 18 to 29 and one aged 80 or older), the study analyzed two additional independent replicas of 1 million unique cDNA reads from the same blood draw. The study at large found these results: Since profiling was done on bulk unsorted PBMCs, naive and antigen-experienced compartments could not be conclusively compared. Observed TCR beta diversity per million T cells fell roughly linearly with age, and a significant reduction was already apparent by age about 38. The long-lived group showed more naive CD4+ T cells, fewer expanded clones and increased TCR diversity than the aged group, suggesting age selection. Because donor CMV infection status was unknown, age-related changes in expanded clonotypes were potentially confounded. There was a strong correlation between observed TCR beta diversity and the percentage of naive T cells measured by flow cytometry. Estimates of total diversity from one million sequenced T cells were regarded as lower bounds and underestimates.

The donors were roughly 40 Caucasian individuals from Russia, aged roughly 6 to 100 years, who were systemically healthy. Ten milliliters of peripheral blood were drawn from each donor into EDTA-treated Vacutainer tubes. Ficoll-Paque density-gradient centrifugation was used to isolate PBMCs, with at least 6.5 million per sample. Total RNA, at least 5.5 micrograms per sample, was extracted from PBMCs with Trizol reagent. For every donor, an aliquot of PBMCs went through flow cytometry to measure the percentages of naive CD45RAhigh/CD27high T cells. A word on this clonotype: Which antigen it targets is not known. Within one base of it there is no much larger clone, and no base qualities were kept.

Library preparation employed 5' RACE. Sequencing was performed on an Illumina HiSeq 2500. A second roughly 7 to 12 cycle PCR used a sample-barcoded 5' primer and a J-beta primer mix. A template-switch 5' adaptor carrying 12 random nucleotides introduced a unique molecular identifier onto each TCR beta cDNA molecule. Each sample yielded at least 2.5 million CDR3-containing paired-end reads. The Mint cDNA synthesis kit, primed by a TRBC-specific oligonucleotide, was used to synthesize first-strand cDNA from all RNA. Following uracil-DNA glycosylase treatment, a first 18-cycle PCR with universal primers M1SS and BC2_uni_R was performed on all cDNA. The source study handled its data this way. Each sample was normalized by randomly selecting 1 million high-quality reads, each carrying a distinct molecular identifier. Reads sharing molecular identifiers were discarded rather than binned into consensus sequences. MiTCR, run with a Q25 quality threshold and the strictest error-elimination algorithm, handled CDR3 identification, clonotype clustering and error correction. Lower-bound total TCR beta diversity was estimated with a nonparametric unseen species model using Euler transformation. Starting from the raw public reads, TCRdb applied fastp trimming at Q25, assembled clones with MiXCR and retained in-frame beta chains. Each CDR3 protein gets just one entry, which takes the most common genes and DNA from the rows behind it. What appears here as the V and J calls and clone size reflects TCRdb's work, not the paper's. The sample table holds approximately 850,000 distinct CDR3 sequences, of which under 45% were seen once. Under 20% of the sample goes to the ten largest clones.

Sequenced input: blood. This TCR was recovered from a man in his 60s in good health.

The nucleotide sequence reads as follows: TGCAGTGCTAGGCGGGGGTTTGATGAGAATCAGCCCCAGCATTTT. It encodes CSARRGFDENQPQHF. The V and J segments used are TRBV20-1 and TRBJ1-5; the D gene is perhaps TRBD1, from 5 matching bases. Taken from the germline V gene (reference sequence), the CDR1 and CDR2 loops are DFQATT and SNEGSKA. V drops 3 bases and J drops 4 bases, leaving 16 bases in between. There are 15 amino acids in the CDR3, from cysteine to phenylalanine inclusive. The only DNA kept is the CDR3, 45 bases in frame from the first base.